This record covers a single T cell receptor (beta chain). The antigen is undetermined. The germline CDR1 and CDR2 sequences are MDHEN and SYDVKM. There are 16 residues in the CDR3. V shed 7 bases and J shed 2 bases, with 18 bases lying between them. This sample stems from a study of T cell repertoires in cytomegalovirus infection. Turning to the study itself: The study used recently identified HLA-C-restricted and well-studied HLA-B-restricted CMV epitopes. Public TCR beta signature analysis indicated the presence of both CMV infection and matching HLA type.

TCRdb recomputed calls from the reads with MiXCR, one row per CDR3 protein. The data hold hundreds of thousands of distinct CDR3 sequences, with approximately 32% observed a single time. Study conclusions and caveats: HLA-C-restricted CMV clonotypes gave the most frequent clonotype in two of eight donors. Cumulative frequency (of public TCR beta family members) identified carriers of CMV plus the relevant HLA.

This rearrangement joins TRBV28 to TRBJ1-5; D perhaps matches TRBD1 (6 bases). This sequence originates from a human donor in good health (CMV status not recorded). Some clones in this sample may be carry-over from other donors' samples. The starting material was cultured CD8+ T cells from PBMCs, obtained from culture after CMV antigen stimulation. Here the CDR3 DNA reads TGTGCCAGCACCACACAGGGAGGGCGAGGCAATCAGCCCCAGCATTTT. This codes for CASTTQGGRGNQPQHF.